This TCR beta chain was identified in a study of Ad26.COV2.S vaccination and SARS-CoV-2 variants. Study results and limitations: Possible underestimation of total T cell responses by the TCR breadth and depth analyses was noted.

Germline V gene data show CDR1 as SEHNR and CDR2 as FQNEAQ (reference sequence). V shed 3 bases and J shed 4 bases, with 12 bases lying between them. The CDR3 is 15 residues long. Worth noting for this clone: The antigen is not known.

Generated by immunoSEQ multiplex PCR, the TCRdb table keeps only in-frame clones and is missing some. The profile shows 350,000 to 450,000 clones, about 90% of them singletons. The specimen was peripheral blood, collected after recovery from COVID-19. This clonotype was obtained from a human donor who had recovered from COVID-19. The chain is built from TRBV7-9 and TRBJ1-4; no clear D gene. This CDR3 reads CASSFRQEINEKLFF. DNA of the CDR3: TGTGCCAGCAGCTTTCGTCAGGAAATTAATGAAAAACTGTTTTTT.